This T cell receptor (beta chain) was profiled in a study of blood T cell repertoires in COVID-19. For the study at large: Samples taken during acute and convalescent COVID-19 were collected in the United States, Italy and Spain. PBMCs, B-cell-depleted T cells, or T cells were the source of the cDNA or gDNA that made up the material.

Original analysis: Amplification of reference gene primers was used by the study to estimate nucleated cell counts. TCRdb's table, derived via immunoSEQ multiplex PCR, lists solely in-frame clones and lacks some. Clonal size and the V and J genes are those of that table, whereas D and trimming came from the DNA. The repertoire consists of some 220,000 clones, with 84% occurring once and the leading ten covering roughly 4%. V was shortened by 0 bases and J by 0 bases, with 6 bases between the two germline ends. The CDR3 is 15 amino acids. Germline CDR1 SGHDN, CDR2 FVKESK. The specimen sequenced was peripheral blood. This chain connects TRBV14 to TRBJ1-3; D call uncertain. The TCR was taken from a man in his fifties with acute or convalescent COVID-19. The CDR3 is CASSQDRYSGNTIYF. The DNA for the CDR3 is TGTGCCAGCAGCCAAGACAGGTACTCTGGAAACACCATATATTTT.